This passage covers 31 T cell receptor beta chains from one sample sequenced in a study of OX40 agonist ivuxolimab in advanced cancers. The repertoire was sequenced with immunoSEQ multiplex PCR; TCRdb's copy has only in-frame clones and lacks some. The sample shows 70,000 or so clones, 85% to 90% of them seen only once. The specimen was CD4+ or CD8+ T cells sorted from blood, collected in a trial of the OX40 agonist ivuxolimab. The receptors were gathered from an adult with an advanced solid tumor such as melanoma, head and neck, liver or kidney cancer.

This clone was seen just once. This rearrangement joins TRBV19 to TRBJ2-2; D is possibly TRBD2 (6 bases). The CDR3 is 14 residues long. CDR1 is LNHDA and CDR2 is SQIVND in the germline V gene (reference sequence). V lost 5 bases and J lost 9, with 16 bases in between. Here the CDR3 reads CASSATLALRELFF. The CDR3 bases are TGTGCCAGTAGTGCCACACTAGCTTTAAGGGAGCTGTTTTTT.

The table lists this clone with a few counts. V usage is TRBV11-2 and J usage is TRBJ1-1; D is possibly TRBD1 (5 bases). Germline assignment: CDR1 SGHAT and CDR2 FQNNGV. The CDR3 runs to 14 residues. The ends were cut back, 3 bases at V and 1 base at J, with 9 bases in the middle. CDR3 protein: CASSFQGRNTEAFF. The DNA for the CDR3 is TGTGCCAGCAGCTTTCAGGGTCGGAACACTGAAGCTTTCTTT.

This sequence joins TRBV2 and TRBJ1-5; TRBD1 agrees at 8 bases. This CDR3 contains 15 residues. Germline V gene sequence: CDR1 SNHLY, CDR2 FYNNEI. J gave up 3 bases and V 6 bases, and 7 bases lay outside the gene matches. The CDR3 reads CASSDRGSANQPQHF. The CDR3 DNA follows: TGTGCCAGCAGCGACAGGGGTTCTGCCAATCAGCCCCAGCATTTT.

DNA of the CDR3: TGTGCCAGCAGCCTCCCAGGGGCCGCCTATGGCTACACCTTC. Amino acid sequence: CASSLPGAAYGYTF. This chain links TRBV6-5 with TRBJ1-2; D might be TRBD1 (6 bases). CDR1 is MNHEY, CDR2 SVGAGI, per germline. Trimming shortened V by 6 bases and J by 4 bases, and 15 bases separated the two germline ends. There are 14 residues in the CDR3.

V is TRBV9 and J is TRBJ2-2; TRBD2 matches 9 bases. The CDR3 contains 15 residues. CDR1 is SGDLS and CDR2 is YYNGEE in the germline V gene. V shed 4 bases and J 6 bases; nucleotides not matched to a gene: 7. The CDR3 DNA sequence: TGTGCCAGCAGCTCACGGACTAGCGACGCCGGGGAGCTGTTTTTT. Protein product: CASSSRTSDAGELFF.

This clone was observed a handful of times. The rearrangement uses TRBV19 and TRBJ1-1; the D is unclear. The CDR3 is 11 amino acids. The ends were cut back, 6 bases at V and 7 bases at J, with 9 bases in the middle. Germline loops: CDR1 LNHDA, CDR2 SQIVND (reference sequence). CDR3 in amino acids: CASRVRIEAFF. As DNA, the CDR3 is TGTGCCAGTAGGGTAAGGATTGAAGCTTTCTTT.

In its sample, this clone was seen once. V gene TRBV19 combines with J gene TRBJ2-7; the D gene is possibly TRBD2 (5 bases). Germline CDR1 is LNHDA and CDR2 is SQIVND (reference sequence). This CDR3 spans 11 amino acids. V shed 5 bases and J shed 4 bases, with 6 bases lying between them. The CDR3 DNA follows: TGTGCCAGTAGTTCGGGGTACGAGCAGTACTTC. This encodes CASSSGYEQYF.

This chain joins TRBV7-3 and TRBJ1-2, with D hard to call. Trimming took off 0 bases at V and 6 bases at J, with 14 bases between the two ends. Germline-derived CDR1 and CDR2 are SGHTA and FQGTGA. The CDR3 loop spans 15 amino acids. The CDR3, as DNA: TGTGCCAGCAGCTTAACGGCAGAAGGGCCTAATGGCTACACCTTC. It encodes CASSLTAEGPNGYTF.

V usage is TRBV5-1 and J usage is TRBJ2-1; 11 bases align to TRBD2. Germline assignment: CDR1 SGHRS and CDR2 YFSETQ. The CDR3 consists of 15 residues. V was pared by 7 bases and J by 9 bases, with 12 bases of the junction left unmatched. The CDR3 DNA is TGCGCCAGCCGGAGTAGCGGGAGGGCCGGGGGTGAGCAGTTCTTC. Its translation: CASRSSGRAGGEQFF.

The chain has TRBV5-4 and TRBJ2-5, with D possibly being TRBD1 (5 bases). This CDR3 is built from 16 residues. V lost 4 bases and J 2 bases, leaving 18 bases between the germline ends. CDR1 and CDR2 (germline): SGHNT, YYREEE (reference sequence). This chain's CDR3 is CASSRTPQGGQETQYF. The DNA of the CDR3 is TGTGCCAGCAGCAGGACCCCCCAGGGCGGTCAAGAGACCCAGTACTTC.

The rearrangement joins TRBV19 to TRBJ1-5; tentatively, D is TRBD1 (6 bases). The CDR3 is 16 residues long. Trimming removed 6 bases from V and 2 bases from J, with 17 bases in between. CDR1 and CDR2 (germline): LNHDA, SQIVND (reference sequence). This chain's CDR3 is CASRENRVAGNQPQHF. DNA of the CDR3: TGTGCCAGTAGGGAAAACAGGGTGGCGGGCAATCAGCCCCAGCATTTT.

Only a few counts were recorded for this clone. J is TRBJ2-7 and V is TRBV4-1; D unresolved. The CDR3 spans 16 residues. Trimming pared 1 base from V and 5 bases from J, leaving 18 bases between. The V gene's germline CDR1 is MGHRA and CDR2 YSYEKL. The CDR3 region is CASSQVHLVSYDEQYF. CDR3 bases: TGCGCCAGCAGCCAAGTTCACTTGGTTTCTTATGACGAGCAGTACTTC.

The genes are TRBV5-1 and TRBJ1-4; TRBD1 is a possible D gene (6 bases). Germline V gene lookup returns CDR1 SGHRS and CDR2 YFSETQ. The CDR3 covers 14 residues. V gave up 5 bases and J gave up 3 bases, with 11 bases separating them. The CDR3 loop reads CASRPGQANEKLFF. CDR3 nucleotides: TGCGCCAGCAGACCGGGACAAGCTAATGAAAAACTGTTTTTT.

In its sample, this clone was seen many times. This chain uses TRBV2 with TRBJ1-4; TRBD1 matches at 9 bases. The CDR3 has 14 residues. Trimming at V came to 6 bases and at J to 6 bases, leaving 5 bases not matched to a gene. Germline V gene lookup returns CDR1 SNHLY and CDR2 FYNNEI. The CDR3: CASRKDRGDEKLFF. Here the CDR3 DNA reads TGTGCCAGCAGGAAGGACAGGGGCGATGAAAAACTGTTTTTT.

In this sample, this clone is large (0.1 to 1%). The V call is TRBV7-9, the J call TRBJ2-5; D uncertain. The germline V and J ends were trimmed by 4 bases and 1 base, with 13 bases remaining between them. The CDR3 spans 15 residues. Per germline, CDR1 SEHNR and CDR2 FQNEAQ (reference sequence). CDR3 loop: CASSSGFSVQETQYF. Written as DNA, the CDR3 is TGTGCCAGCAGCTCCGGGTTTTCCGTCCAAGAGACCCAGTACTTC.

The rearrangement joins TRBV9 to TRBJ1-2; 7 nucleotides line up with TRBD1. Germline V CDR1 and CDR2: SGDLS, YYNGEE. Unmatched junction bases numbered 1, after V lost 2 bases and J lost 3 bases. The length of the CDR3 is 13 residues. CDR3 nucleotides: TGTGCCAGCAGCGTCGACAGGGACTATGGCTACACCTTC. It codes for CASSVDRDYGYTF.

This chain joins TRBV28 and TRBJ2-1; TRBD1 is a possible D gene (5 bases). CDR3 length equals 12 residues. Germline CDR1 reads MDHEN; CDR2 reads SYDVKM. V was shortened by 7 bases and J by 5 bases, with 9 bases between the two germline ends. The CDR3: CASTDKNNEQFF. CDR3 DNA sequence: TGTGCCAGCACGGACAAGAACAATGAGCAGTTCTTC.

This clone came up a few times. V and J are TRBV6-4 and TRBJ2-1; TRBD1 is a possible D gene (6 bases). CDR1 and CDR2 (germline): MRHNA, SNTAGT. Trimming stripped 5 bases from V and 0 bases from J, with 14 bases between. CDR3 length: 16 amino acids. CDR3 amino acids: CASSLEGVSSYNEQFF. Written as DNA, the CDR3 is TGTGCCAGCAGTTTAGAGGGGGTTAGCTCCTACAATGAGCAGTTCTTC.

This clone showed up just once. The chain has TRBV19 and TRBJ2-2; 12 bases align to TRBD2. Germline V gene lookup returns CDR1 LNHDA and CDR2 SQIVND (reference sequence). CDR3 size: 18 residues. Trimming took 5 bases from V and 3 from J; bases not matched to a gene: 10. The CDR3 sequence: CASSWWASGRAHTGELFF. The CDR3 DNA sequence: TGTGCCAGTAGTTGGTGGGCTAGCGGGAGGGCCCACACCGGGGAGCTGTTTTTT.

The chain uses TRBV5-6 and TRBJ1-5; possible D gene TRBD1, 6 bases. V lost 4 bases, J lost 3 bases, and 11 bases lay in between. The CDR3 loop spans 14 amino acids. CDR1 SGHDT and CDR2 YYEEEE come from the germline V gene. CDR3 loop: CASSKQGPNQPQHF. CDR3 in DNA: TGTGCCAGCAGCAAACAGGGTCCCAATCAGCCCCAGCATTTT.

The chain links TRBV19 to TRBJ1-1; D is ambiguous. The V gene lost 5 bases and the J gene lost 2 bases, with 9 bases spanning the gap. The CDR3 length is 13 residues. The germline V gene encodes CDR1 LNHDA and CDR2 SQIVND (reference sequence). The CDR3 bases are TGTGCCAGTAGTCCCCCGGGCAACACTGAAGCTTTCTTT. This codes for CASSPPGNTEAFF.

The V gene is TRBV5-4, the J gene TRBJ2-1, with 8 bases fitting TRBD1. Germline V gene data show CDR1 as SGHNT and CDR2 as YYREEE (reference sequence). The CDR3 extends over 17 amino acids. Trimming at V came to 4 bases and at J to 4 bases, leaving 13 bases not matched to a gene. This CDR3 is CASSPSHGTGGYNEQFF. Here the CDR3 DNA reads TGTGCCAGCAGCCCCTCCCACGGCACAGGGGGTTACAATGAGCAGTTCTTC.

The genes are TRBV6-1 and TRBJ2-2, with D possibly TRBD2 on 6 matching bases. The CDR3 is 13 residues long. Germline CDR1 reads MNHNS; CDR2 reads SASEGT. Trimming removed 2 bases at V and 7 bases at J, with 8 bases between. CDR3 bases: TGTGCCAGCAGTGAACTCGGGAGCGGGGAGCTGTTTTTT. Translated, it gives CASSELGSGELFF.

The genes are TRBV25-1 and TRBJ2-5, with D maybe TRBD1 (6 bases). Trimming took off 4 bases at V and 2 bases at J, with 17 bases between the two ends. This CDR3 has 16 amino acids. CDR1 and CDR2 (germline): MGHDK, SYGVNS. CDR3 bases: TGTGCCAGCAGTGGCCCCACCTACAGGGCACAAGAGACCCAGTACTTC. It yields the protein CASSGPTYRAQETQYF.

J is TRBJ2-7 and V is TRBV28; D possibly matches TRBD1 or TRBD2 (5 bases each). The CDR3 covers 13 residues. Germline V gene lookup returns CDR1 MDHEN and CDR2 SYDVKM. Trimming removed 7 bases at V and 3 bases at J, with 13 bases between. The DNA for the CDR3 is TGTGCCAGCACAGGGACCTACAACTACGAGCAGTACTTC. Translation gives CASTGTYNYEQYF.

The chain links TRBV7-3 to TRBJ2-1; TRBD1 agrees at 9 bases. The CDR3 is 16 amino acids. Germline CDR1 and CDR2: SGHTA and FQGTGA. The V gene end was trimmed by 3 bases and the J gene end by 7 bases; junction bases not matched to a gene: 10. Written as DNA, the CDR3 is TGTGCCAGCAGCTTTAACGGACAGGGGCTAGGGAATGAGCAGTTCTTC. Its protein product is CASSFNGQGLGNEQFF.

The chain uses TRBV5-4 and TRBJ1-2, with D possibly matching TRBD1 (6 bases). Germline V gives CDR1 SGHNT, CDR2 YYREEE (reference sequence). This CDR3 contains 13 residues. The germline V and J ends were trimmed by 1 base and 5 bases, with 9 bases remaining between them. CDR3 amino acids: CASSLIQGYGYTF. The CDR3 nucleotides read TGTGCCAGCAGCTTGATACAGGGTTATGGCTACACCTTC.

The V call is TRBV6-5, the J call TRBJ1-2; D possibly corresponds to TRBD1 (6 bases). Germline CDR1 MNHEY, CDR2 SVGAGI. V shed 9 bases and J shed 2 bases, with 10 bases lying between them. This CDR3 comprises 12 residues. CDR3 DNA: TGTGCCAGTCGGGGGGGCAACTATGGCTACACCTTC. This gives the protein CASRGGNYGYTF.

The chain's CDR3 is CASSDGYNYGYTF. In DNA, the CDR3 is TGCGCCAGCAGTGATGGATACAACTATGGCTACACCTTC. The V call is TRBV10-1, the J call TRBJ1-2; D is undetermined. This CDR3 spans 13 amino acids. Germline values: CDR1 WNHNN, CDR2 SYGVQD (reference sequence). Trimming took off 3 bases at V and 2 bases at J, with 7 bases between the two ends.

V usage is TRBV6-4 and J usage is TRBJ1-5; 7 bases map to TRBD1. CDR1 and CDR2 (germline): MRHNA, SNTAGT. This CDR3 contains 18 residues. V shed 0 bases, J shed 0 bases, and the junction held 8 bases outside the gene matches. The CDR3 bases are TGTGCCAGCAGTGACTCGCTAGAGACAGGGAATAGCAATCAGCCCCAGCATTTT. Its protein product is CASSDSLETGNSNQPQHF.

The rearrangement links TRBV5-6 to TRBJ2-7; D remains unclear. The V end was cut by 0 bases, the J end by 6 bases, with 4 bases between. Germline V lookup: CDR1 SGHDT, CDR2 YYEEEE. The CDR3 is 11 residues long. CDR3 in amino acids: CASSLAFEQYF. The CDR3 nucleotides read TGTGCCAGCAGCTTGGCCTTCGAGCAGTACTTC.